This T cell receptor beta chain was identified in a study of T cells after posttransplantation cyclophosphamide. In its sample, this clone was seen many times. Assay used: immunoSEQ multiplex PCR; TCRdb lists only in-frame clones, some missing. Observed in the sample are about 38,000 clones, none of them singletons. The CDR3 is made up of 14 amino acids. CDR1 and CDR2 (germline): SEHNR, FQNEAQ (reference sequence). V lost 4 bases, J lost 6 bases, and 6 bases stayed unmatched. This TCR derives from a man aged 50-60 years in good health, CMV-negative, and a related stem cell transplant donor. The V and J genes are TRBV7-9 and TRBJ2-1; 7 positions match TRBD1. The material sequenced was PBMCs. The CDR3 DNA follows: TGTGCCAGCAGCTGGAGACAGGGTAGCAATGAGCAGTTCTTC. It is translated as CASSWRQGSNEQFF.